A selection of T cell receptor beta chains follows, all from one sample in a study of blood T cell repertoires in COVID-19. Produced via immunoSEQ multiplex PCR; TCRdb's table is partial and in-frame only. The sample yields around 140,000 clones, around 85% seen once. The sample was peripheral blood. These receptors were collected from a woman of 80 years or more with acute or convalescent COVID-19. CDR3s include the opening cysteine and the closing phenylalanine or tryptophan. D genes are given only for firm matches. Clone sizes are given selectively: once, few, many, or a class where the clone is expanded.

V	D	J	size	CDR3	DNA
TRBV2	TRBD1	TRBJ1-6	few	CASSEGQGQGVSPLHF	TGTGCCAGCAGCGAGGGTCAGGGACAGGGGGTCTCACCCCTCCACTTT
TRBV5-6	-	TRBJ2-7	few	CASSLERRNEQYF	TGTGCCAGCAGCTTGGAGCGTCGGAACGAGCAGTACTTC
TRBV29-1	-	TRBJ1-2	few	CTGFSANYGYTF	TGCACCGGGTTTTCGGCTAACTATGGCTACACCTTC
TRBV5-4	TRBD1	TRBJ1-3	once	CASSPGQGITGNTIYF	TGTGCCAGCAGCCCAGGACAGGGAATCACTGGAAACACCATATATTTT
TRBV7-6	-	TRBJ1-4	once	CASSLMRPGGSEKLFF	TGTGCCAGCAGCTTAATGAGACCCGGGGGTTCTGAAAAACTGTTTTTT
TRBV7-9	-	TRBJ2-3	few	CASSPRRETPSTDTQYF	TGTGCCAGCAGCCCGCGGAGAGAAACTCCTAGCACAGATACGCAGTATTTT
TRBV19	TRBD1	TRBJ2-3	-	CASSFSEGAPDTQYF	TGTGCCAGTAGTTTCAGTGAGGGGGCTCCAGATACGCAGTATTTT
TRBV7-9	TRBD1	TRBJ1-2	-	CASTSIGTVYGHTF	TGTGCCAGCACGAGCATCGGGACAGTCTATGGCCACACCTTC
TRBV13	TRBD2	TRBJ2-3	-	CASSERAGGPWTDTQYF	TGTGCCAGCAGCGAGCGAGCGGGAGGGCCGTGGACAGATACGCAGTATTTT
TRBV27	-	TRBJ2-2	-	CASRKGSPGELFF	TGTGCCAGCAGGAAGGGGTCCCCCGGGGAGCTGTTTTTT
TRBV7-2	-	TRBJ1-3	-	CASSLPSAGLSGNTIYF	TGTGCCAGCAGCTTACCTTCGGCAGGACTCTCTGGAAACACCATATATTTT
TRBV2	TRBD1	TRBJ2-1	-	CASSLDRGNNEQFF	TGTGCCAGCAGTTTAGACAGGGGGAACAATGAGCAGTTCTTC
TRBV7-2	TRBD1	TRBJ1-2	-	CASSPTGANYGYTF	TGTGCCAGCAGCCCGACAGGGGCTAACTATGGCTACACCTTC
TRBV27	TRBD2	TRBJ2-2	-	CASSSMRGVFTGELFF	TGTGCCAGCAGTTCTATGCGGGGGGTTTTTACCGGGGAGCTGTTTTTT
TRBV5-1	TRBD2	TRBJ2-3	-	CASKRLAGDLDTQYF	TGCGCCAGCAAAAGACTAGCGGGAGATTTGGATACGCAGTATTTT
TRBV4-3	TRBD1	TRBJ1-6	-	CASSQEVGQGYSPLHF	TGCGCCAGCAGCCAAGAAGTGGGACAGGGGTATTCACCCCTCCACTTT
TRBV5-1	-	TRBJ2-3	-	CASSLDRSTDTQYF	TGCGCCAGCAGCTTGGATCGGAGCACAGATACGCAGTATTTT
TRBV6-6	-	TRBJ1-5	once	CASRGGVKVDQPQHF	TGTGCCAGCAGGGGGGGGGTGAAGGTTGATCAGCCCCAGCATTTT
TRBV3-1/TRBV3-2	-	TRBJ1-2	-	CASSQEPGTLNYGYTF	TGTGCCAGCAGCCAAGAACCTGGGACTCTTAACTATGGCTACACCTTC
TRBV10-3	TRBD1	TRBJ1-1	-	CAISVQGANTEAFF	TGTGCCATCAGTGTACAGGGGGCTAACACTGAAGCTTTCTTT
TRBV19	-	TRBJ2-3	few	CASSKQDRSTDTQYF	TGTGCCAGTAGTAAACAAGACAGGAGCACAGATACGCAGTATTTT
TRBV3-1/TRBV3-2	-	TRBJ2-2	-	CASRPPGLANTGELFF	TGTGCCAGCAGGCCTCCAGGGCTCGCGAACACCGGGGAGCTGTTTTTT
TRBV19	TRBD2	TRBJ2-2	few	CASSIRGWREGSGELFF	TGTGCCAGTAGTATTCGGGGCTGGCGGGAGGGGTCCGGGGAGCTGTTTTTT
TRBV29-1	TRBD1	TRBJ1-1	-	CSIWDRNTEAFF	TGCAGCATCTGGGACAGGAACACTGAAGCTTTCTTT
TRBV7-8	-	TRBJ1-4	few	CASSLHGEKLFF	TGTGCCAGCAGCTTACACGGTGAAAAACTGTTTTTT
TRBV7-9	TRBD2	TRBJ2-5	once	CASSSGGLWETQYF	TGTGCCAGCAGCTCGGGGGGGCTCTGGGAGACCCAGTACTTC
TRBV5-1	TRBD2	TRBJ2-3	-	CASGGGSQDTQYF	TGCGCCAGCGGCGGGGGATCACAAGATACGCAGTATTTT
TRBV5-1	-	TRBJ1-1	-	CASSLVGGGTEAFF	TGCGCCAGCAGCTTGGTTGGGGGAGGAACTGAAGCTTTCTTT
TRBV5-1	-	TRBJ1-4	-	CASSRYGGPNEKLFF	TGCGCCAGCAGCCGGTACGGAGGTCCTAATGAAAAACTGTTTTTT
TRBV18	-	TRBJ2-1	-	CASSPSTYNEQFF	TGTGCCAGCTCACCAAGCACCTACAATGAGCAGTTCTTC
TRBV6-5	TRBD1	TRBJ1-4	-	CASSTRTGVEEKLFF	TGTGCCAGCAGTACCCGGACAGGGGTGGAGGAAAAACTGTTTTTT
TRBV6-5	-	TRBJ2-7	few	CASTPRRTANYEQYF	TGTGCCAGCACTCCCCGCCGAACAGCTAACTACGAGCAGTACTTC
TRBV5-1	TRBD2	TRBJ2-5	-	CASSLVTSGEKTQYF	TGCGCCAGCAGCTTGGTGACTAGCGGGGAAAAGACCCAGTACTTC
TRBV5-4	-	TRBJ2-1	-	CASSPAGGLANEQFF	TGTGCCAGCAGCCCGGCAGGGGGGTTAGCCAATGAGCAGTTCTTC
TRBV6-5	TRBD2	TRBJ2-5	-	CASRLAGAIGETQYF	TGTGCCAGCAGACTAGCGGGAGCGATCGGAGAGACCCAGTACTTC
TRBV5-1	TRBD1	TRBJ2-3	-	CASSLWGNRQGRTDTQYF	TGCGCCAGCAGCCTGTGGGGGAATAGACAGGGGCGCACAGATACGCAGTATTTT
TRBV7-2	-	TRBJ2-7	-	CASSLAQPSYEQYF	TGTGCCAGCAGCTTAGCCCAGCCTAGTTACGAGCAGTACTTC
TRBV27	-	TRBJ1-5	once	CASSWSGLGQPQHF	TGTGCCAGCAGTTGGTCAGGGCTCGGGCAGCCCCAGCATTTT
TRBV19	-	TRBJ1-4	once	CASSFRDKNEKLFF	TGTGCCAGTAGTTTCCGGGACAAAAATGAAAAACTGTTTTTT
TRBV14	-	TRBJ1-1	-	CASSQVVRVSEAFF	TGTGCCAGCAGCCAAGTCGTCCGGGTTTCTGAAGCTTTCTTT
TRBV5-1	TRBD2	TRBJ2-3	-	CASSSGTSRNTDTQYF	TGCGCCAGCAGCTCGGGGACTAGCCGTAACACAGATACGCAGTATTTT
TRBV7-6	TRBD2	TRBJ2-3	-	CASSKGLAGISGTDTQYF	TGTGCCAGCAGCAAGGGACTAGCGGGGATCTCGGGCACAGATACGCAGTATTTT
TRBV3-1/TRBV3-2	TRBD1	TRBJ1-3	once	CASGRGPGNTIYF	TGTGCCAGCGGCAGGGGGCCTGGAAACACCATATATTTT
TRBV5-4	TRBD1	TRBJ2-1	-	CASSLPDRGPSDTNEQFF	TGTGCCAGCAGCTTGCCGGACAGGGGGCCGTCAGACACGAATGAGCAGTTCTTC